This T cell receptor beta chain comes out of a study of beta chain features in type 1 diabetes. Study summary: Healthy donors and patients had similar age, gender and cell yields. General study findings and limits: Among type 1 diabetes patients, VDJ junctions had fewer insertions and more deletions. Sequencing of cDNA might inflate the share of cells that strongly express TCR.

All of the isolated RNA was reverse transcribed, so expressed TCRB transcripts were sequenced. TCRdb's copy holds only in-frame clones and misses some; the assay was immunoSEQ multiplex PCR. Here the sample spans hundreds of thousands of clones, approximately 30% being singletons. This clone occurred a few times. What it binds is not known. CD45RO/CCR7/CD25/CD127/CD95/CD27 staining was used to isolate CD4+ naive, central memory, regulatory and stem cell-like memory cells by sorting. From germline, CDR1 is MDHEN and CDR2 SYDVKM. The CDR3 sequence is 12 residues long. Trimming took off 11 bases at V and 1 base at J, with 12 bases between the two ends.

The sample consisted of naive CD4+ T cells from blood. The clonotype comes from a young man in good health. The J gene is TRBJ2-7, the V gene TRBV28; maybe TRBD2 (6 bases). This chain's CDR3 is CAAGLPSYEQYF. The CDR3 nucleotides read TGTGCCGCGGGACTTCCGTCCTACGAGCAGTACTTC.